Sequencing of this T cell receptor (beta chain) was carried out in a study of molecular identifiers for immune sequencing clone quantification. Overall study context: Five portions were made in replicates from RNA of approximately 22,000 or 94,000 naive CD8 cells, and four underwent sequencing. Broader study findings: More than 97% of effector molecules, versus under 1% of naive-cell molecules, belonged to clones above 20 RNA copies. The sizes of highly expanded clones could be underestimated when identical TCR molecules share a barcode.

Each CDR3 protein gets one entry after TCRdb re-called the PCR reads with MiXCR. The sample has tens of thousands of distinct CDR3 sequences; over 20% are singletons. This clonotype is a singleton in its sample. Its target is unknown. A much more abundant neighbour one base away suggests this may be a read error. Germline V lookup: CDR1 SGHTA, CDR2 FQGTGA. Trimming at V came to 2 bases and at J to 4 bases, leaving 6 bases not matched to a gene. This CDR3 comprises 15 residues. V is TRBV7-3 and J is TRBJ1-1; the match to TRBD1 covers 8 bases. The specimen sequenced was naive CD8+ T cells from blood, with Jurkat cell RNA spiked in. Subset of the sample: FACS-sorted CD8+CD4-CCR7+CD45RA+ naive T cells. The TCR comes from a human donor in good health. Some libraries in this study had Jurkat cell RNA spiked in. CDR3 in DNA: TGTGCCAGCAGCTTAGCATGGACAGGGCCCACTGAAGCTTTCTTT. It yields the protein CASSLAWTGPTEAFF.